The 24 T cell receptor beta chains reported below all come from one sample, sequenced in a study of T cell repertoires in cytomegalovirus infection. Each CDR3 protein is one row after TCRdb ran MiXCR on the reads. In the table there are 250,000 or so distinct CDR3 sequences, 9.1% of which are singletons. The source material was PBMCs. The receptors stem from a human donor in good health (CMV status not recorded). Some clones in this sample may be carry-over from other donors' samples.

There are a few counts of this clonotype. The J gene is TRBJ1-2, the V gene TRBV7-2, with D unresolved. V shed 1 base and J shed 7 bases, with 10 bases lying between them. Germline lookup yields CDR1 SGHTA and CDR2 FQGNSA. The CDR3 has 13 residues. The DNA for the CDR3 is TGTGCCAGCAGCTTAGGGGTTTGGGGTGGCTACACCTTC. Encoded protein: CASSLGVWGGYTF.

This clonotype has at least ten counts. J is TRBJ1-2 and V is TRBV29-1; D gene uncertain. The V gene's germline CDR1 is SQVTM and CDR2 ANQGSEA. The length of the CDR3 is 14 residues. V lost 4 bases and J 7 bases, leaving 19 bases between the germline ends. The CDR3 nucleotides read TGCAGCGTTGGCCGAGATGGGGAGGGTGGTGGCTACACCTTC. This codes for CSVGRDGEGGGYTF.

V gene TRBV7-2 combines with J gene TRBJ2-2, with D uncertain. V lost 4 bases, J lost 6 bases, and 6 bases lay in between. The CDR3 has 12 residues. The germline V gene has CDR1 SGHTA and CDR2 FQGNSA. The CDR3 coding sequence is TGTGCCAGCAGCTCTATGGCCGGGGAGCTGTTTTTT. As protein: CASSSMAGELFF.

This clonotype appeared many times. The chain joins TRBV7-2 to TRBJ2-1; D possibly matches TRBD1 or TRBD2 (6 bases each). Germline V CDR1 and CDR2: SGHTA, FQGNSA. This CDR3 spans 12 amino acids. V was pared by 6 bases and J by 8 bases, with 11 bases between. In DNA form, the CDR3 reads TGTGCCAGCAGATCCGGGGGCCATGAGCAGTTCTTC. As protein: CASRSGGHEQFF.

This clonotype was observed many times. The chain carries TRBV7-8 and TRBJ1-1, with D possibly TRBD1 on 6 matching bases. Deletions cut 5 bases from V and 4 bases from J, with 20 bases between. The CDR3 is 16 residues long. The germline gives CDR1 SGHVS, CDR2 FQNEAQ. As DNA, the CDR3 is TGTGCCAGCAGCACTGCGGGGGGGGCTTTAGCCACTGAAGCTTTCTTT. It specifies CASSTAGGALATEAFF.

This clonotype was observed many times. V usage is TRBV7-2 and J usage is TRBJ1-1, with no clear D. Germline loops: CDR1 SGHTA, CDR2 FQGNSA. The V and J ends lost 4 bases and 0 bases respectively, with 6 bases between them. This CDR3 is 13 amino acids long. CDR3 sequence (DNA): TGTGCCAGCAGCTCCGCCATGAACACTGAAGCTTTCTTT. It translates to CASSSAMNTEAFF.

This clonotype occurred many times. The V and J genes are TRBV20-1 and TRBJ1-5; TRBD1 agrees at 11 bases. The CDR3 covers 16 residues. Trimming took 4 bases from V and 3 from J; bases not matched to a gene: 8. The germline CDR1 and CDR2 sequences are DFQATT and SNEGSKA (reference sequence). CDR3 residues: CSAIGQGAIDNQPQHF. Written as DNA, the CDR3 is TGCAGTGCTATAGGACAGGGGGCTATAGACAATCAGCCCCAGCATTTT.

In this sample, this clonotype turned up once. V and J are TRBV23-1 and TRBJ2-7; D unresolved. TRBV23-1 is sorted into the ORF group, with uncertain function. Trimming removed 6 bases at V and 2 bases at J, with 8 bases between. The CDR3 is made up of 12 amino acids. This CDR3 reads CASSSFTYEQYF. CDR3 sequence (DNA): TGCGCCAGCAGCTCCTTTACCTACGAGCAGTACTTC.

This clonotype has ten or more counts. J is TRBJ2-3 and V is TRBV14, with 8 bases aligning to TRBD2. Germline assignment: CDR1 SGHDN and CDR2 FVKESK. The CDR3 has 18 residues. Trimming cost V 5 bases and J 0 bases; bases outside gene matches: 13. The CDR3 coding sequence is TGTGCCAGCAGCGACGGAAAGAGACTAGCGTCTAGCACAGATACGCAGTATTTT. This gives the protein CASSDGKRLASSTDTQYF.

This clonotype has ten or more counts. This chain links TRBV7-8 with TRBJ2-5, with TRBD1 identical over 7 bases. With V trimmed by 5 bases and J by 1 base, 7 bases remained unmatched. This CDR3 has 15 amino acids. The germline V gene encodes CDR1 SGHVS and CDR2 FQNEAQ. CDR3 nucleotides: TGTGCCAGCAGCCCGGGACAGTCTCTCCAAGAGACCCAGTACTTC. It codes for CASSPGQSLQETQYF.

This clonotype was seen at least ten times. The CDR3 bases are TGTGCCAGCAGCTTATTAGGCGGAGCTAACTATGGCTACACCTTC. Protein: CASSLLGGANYGYTF. The chain recombines TRBV7-2 with TRBJ1-2; D remains ambiguous. Trimming left V 2 bases short and J 0 bases short, with 10 bases between. Germline lookup yields CDR1 SGHTA and CDR2 FQGNSA. The CDR3 is 15 amino acids.

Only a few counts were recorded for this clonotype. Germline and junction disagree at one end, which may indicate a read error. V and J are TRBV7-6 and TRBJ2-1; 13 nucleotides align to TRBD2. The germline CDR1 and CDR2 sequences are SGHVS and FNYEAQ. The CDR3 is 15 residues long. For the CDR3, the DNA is TGTGCTAGCAGCACCGGGACTAGCGGGATAAATGAGCAGTTCTTC. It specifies CASSTGTSGINEQFF.

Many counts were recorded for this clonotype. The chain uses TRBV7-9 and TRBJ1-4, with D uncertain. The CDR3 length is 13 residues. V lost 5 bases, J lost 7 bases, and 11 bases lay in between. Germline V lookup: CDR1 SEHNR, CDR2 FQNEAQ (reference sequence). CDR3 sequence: CASSPKGPEKLFF. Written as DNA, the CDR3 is TGTGCCAGCAGCCCAAAAGGTCCTGAAAAACTGTTTTTT.

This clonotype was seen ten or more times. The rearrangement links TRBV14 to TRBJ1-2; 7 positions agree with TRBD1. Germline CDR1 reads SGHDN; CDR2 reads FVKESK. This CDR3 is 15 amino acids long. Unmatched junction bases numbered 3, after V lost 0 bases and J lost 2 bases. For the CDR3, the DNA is TGTGCCAGCAGCCAAGATTGGGGACAGAACTATGGCTACACCTTC. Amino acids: CASSQDWGQNYGYTF.

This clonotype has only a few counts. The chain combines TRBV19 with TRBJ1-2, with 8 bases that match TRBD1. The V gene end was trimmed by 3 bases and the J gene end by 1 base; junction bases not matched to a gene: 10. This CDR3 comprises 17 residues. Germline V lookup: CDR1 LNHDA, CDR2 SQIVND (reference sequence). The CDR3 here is CASSIPDRALGNYGYTF. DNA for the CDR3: TGTGCCAGTAGTATTCCGGACAGGGCCCTTGGTAACTATGGCTACACCTTC.

The CDR3 nucleotides read TGCAGTGCTAGAGTAGGCCCCTCCTCGAACACTGAAGCTTTCTTT. Its protein is CSARVGPSSNTEAFF. J is TRBJ1-1 and V is TRBV20-1; D is ambiguous. V lost 1 base and J 1 base, leaving 13 bases between the germline ends. Germline V gives CDR1 DFQATT, CDR2 SNEGSKA (reference sequence). This CDR3 comprises 15 residues.

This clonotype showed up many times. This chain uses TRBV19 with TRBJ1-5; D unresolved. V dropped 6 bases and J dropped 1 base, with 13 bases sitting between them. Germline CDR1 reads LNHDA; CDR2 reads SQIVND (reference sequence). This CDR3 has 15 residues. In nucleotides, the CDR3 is TGTGCCAGTAGCAATTTCTTTGGGAGCAATCAGCCCCAGCATTTT. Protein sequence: CASSNFFGSNQPQHF.

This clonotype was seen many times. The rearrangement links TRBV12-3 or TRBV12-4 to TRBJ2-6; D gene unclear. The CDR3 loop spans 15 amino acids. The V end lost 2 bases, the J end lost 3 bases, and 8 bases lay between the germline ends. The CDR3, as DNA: TGTGCCAGCAGTTTATGGGTAAATGGGGCCAACGTCCTGACTTTC. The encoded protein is CASSLWVNGANVLTF.

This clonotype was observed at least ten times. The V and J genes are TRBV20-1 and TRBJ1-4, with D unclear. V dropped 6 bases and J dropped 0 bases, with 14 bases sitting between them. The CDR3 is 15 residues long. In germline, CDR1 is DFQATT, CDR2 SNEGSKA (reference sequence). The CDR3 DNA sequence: TGCAGTGCAAGCCCCCGCGTTGCAACTAATGAAAAACTGTTTTTT. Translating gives CSASPRVATNEKLFF.

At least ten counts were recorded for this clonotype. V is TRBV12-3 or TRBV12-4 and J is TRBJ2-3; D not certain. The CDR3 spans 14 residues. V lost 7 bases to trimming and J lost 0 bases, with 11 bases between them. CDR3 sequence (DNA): TGTGCCAGCACCCTATCTCCTAGCACAGATACGCAGTATTTT. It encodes CASTLSPSTDTQYF.

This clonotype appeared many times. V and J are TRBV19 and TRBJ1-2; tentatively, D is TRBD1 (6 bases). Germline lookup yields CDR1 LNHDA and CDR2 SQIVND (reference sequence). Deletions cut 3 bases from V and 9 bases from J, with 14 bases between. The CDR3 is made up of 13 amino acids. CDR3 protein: CASSMDSQLSYTF. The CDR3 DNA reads TGTGCCAGTAGTATGGACAGCCAGCTGAGCTACACCTTC.

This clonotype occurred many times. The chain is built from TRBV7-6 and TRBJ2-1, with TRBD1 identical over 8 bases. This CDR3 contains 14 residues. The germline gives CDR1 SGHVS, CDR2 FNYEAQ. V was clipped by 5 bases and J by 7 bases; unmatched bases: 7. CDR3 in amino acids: CASSPRTGSNEQFF. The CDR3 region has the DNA TGTGCCAGCAGCCCCCGGACAGGGAGTAATGAGCAGTTCTTC.

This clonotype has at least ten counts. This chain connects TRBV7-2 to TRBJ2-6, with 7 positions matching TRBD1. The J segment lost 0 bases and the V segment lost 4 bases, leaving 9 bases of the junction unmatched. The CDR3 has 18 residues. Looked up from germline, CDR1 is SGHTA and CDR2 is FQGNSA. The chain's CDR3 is CASSSRQGRASGANVLTF. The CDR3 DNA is TGTGCCAGCAGCTCTCGACAGGGTCGAGCCTCTGGGGCCAACGTCCTGACTTTC.

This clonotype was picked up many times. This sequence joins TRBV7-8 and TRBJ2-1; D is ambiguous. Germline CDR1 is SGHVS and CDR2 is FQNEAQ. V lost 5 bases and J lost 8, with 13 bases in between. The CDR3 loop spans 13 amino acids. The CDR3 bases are TGTGCCAGCAGCCCCTCCTTTGCCGATGAGCAGTTCTTC. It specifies CASSPSFADEQFF.